This T cell receptor (beta chain) was recorded in a study of blood T cell repertoires in COVID-19. Study information: The study drew acute and convalescent COVID-19 samples from the United States, Italy and Spain.

Original analysis: Amplification from reference gene primers served as the basis for estimated nucleated cell counts. Sequencing used immunoSEQ multiplex PCR; TCRdb keeps in-frame clones, though not all of them. The V and J calls and clone size are taken from that table; D and trimming were inferred from the DNA. This sample carries 85,000 to 95,000 clones, 75% to 90% of them seen once, and the ten largest clones take 15% to 20%. The junction had 6 bases not matched to a gene; V was cut back by 6 bases and J by 7 bases. Per germline, CDR1 KGHDR and CDR2 SFDVKD. The CDR3 contains 14 residues. The TCR was taken from a woman of 80 years or more with acute or convalescent COVID-19. Material: peripheral blood. The genes are TRBV24-1 and TRBJ2-3, with 10 bases identical to TRBD1. The CDR3 region is CATSRQGASNTQYF. The CDR3 bases are TGTGCCACCAGTCGACAGGGGGCGTCCAATACGCAGTATTTT.